Following are 27 T cell receptor beta chains from one sample sequenced in a study of blood T cell repertoires in COVID-19 (TCRdb year 2020). The library was built by means of the immunoSEQ multiplex PCR assay. TCRdb retrieved this table from immuneACCESS and kept in-frame rearrangements only. Not all clones are present; in checked studies, unresolved V genes account for under half, and no reason is known for the remainder. Within this sample are over 200,000 clones, with nearly 90% of them counted one time only. 10% to 13% of the sample goes to the ten largest clones. The sample taken for sequencing was PBMCs or T cells enriched from blood (not recorded which). Receptors were obtained from a man aged 25-40 years who had recovered from COVID-19.

This sequence joins TRBV28 and TRBJ1-5, with D tentatively TRBD1 (5 bases). The CDR3 extends over 17 amino acids. Germline-derived CDR1 and CDR2 are MDHEN and SYDVKM. V was pared by 3 bases and J by 0 bases, with 15 bases between. The DNA for the CDR3 is TGTGCCAGCAGTTTGGGGGGTTGGGGGAATAGCAATCAGCCCCAGCATTTT. Its protein is CASSLGGWGNSNQPQHF.

The chain uses TRBV14 and TRBJ2-3; D is perhaps TRBD2 (6 bases). CDR1 is SGHDN, CDR2 FVKESK, per germline. This CDR3 has 17 amino acids. Trimming shortened V by 3 bases and J by 0 bases, and 16 bases separated the two germline ends. The CDR3 is CASSHSGLYPSTDTQYF. The CDR3 DNA follows: TGTGCCAGCAGCCACTCGGGACTTTACCCTAGCACAGATACGCAGTATTTT.

The V call is TRBV23-1, the J call TRBJ1-1; D is undetermined. TRBV23-1 is reported as an ORF; its role is uncertain. This CDR3 comprises 12 residues. The V gene lost 3 bases and the J gene lost 10 bases, with 12 bases spanning the gap. In DNA, the CDR3 is TGCGCCAGCAGTCAGCGGGCGGCTGGAGCTTTCTTT. This gives the protein CASSQRAAGAFF.

This chain links TRBV7-2 with TRBJ2-7; tentatively, D is TRBD1 (7 bases). V lost 5 bases to trimming and J lost 5 bases, with 13 bases between them. The germline V gene encodes CDR1 SGHTA and CDR2 FQGNSA. This CDR3 is 13 amino acids long. CDR3 loop: CASSPGGGDEQYF. CDR3 in DNA: TGTGCCAGCAGCCCCGGAGGGGGCGACGAGCAGTACTTC.

The sample holds one count of this clone. The CDR3 sequence is CAISESGGQGAGRTEAFF. The CDR3 coding sequence is TGTGCCATCAGTGAGTCGGGGGGACAGGGGGCCGGTAGGACTGAAGCTTTCTTT. The gene calls are TRBV10-3 and TRBJ1-1; TRBD1 matches at 12 bases. The CDR3 consists of 18 residues. Trimming took 0 bases from V and 5 from J; bases not matched to a gene: 10. The germline V gene encodes CDR1 ENHRY and CDR2 SYGVKD.

The chain has TRBV5-1 and TRBJ1-1; 9 nucleotides align to TRBD1. Per the germline V gene, CDR1 is SGHRS and CDR2 is YFSETQ. The CDR3 has 15 amino acids. The trim removed 2 bases at V and 5 bases at J, leaving 7 bases unmatched. In DNA, the CDR3 is TGCGCCAGCAGCTTTACAGGGGGCCCTGAGACTGAAGCTTTCTTT. This codes for CASSFTGGPETEAFF.

The V call is TRBV29-1, the J call TRBJ1-1; 8 bases line up with TRBD1. The CDR3 is 12 residues long. The germline gives CDR1 SQVTM, CDR2 ANQGSEA. V gave up 5 bases and J gave up 4 bases; unmatched junction bases: 3. This chain's CDR3 is CSVTGGSTEAFF. CDR3 nucleotide sequence: TGCAGCGTTACAGGGGGTAGCACTGAAGCTTTCTTT.

The chain employs TRBV5-6 and TRBJ1-2; D uncertain. The CDR3 spans 13 residues. Germline values: CDR1 SGHDT, CDR2 YYEEEE. With 3 bases removed from V and 8 bases from J, the gap between germline ends came to 14 bases. The DNA of the CDR3 is TGTGCCAGCAGCTGGCTTTCCGGCGGGGGCTACACCTTC. Translated, it gives CASSWLSGGGYTF. The variable domain in full, with the rest retrieved from reference TRBV5-6 and TRBJ1-2, is DAGVTQSPTHLIKTRGQQVTLRCSPKSGHDTVSWYQQALGQGPQFIFQYYEEEERQRGNFPDRFSGHQFPNYSSELNVNALLLGDSALYLCASSWLSGGGYTFGSGTRLTVV.

The chain has TRBV2 and TRBJ2-7, with 7 bases identical to TRBD1. V lost 4 bases and J lost 2; bases outside the gene matches: 2. Germline V gene lookup returns CDR1 SNHLY and CDR2 FYNNEI. The CDR3 length is 13 residues. CDR3 nucleotide sequence: TGTGCCAGCAGTGGACAGGGAACCTACGAGCAGTACTTC. This gives the protein CASSGQGTYEQYF. The whole variable domain, filled in from reference TRBV2 and TRBJ2-7, reads EPEVTQTPSHQVTQMGQEVILRCVPISNHLYFYWYRQILGQKVEFLVSFYNNEISEKSEIFDDQFSVERPDGSNFTLKIRSTKLEDSAMYFCASSGQGTYEQYFGPGTRLTVT.

V usage is TRBV6-5 and J usage is TRBJ1-2; 11 nucleotides match TRBD1. V lost 2 bases and J lost 4; bases outside the gene matches: 3. The germline V gene encodes CDR1 MNHEY and CDR2 SVGAGI. The CDR3 has 15 amino acids. The CDR3 here is CASSYVDRGLYGYTF. The DNA of the CDR3 is TGTGCCAGCAGTTACGTGGACAGGGGGCTCTATGGCTACACCTTC.

DNA for the CDR3: TGTGCCAGTAGTCTGATGGCAGGGCCAAGGAATGGCTACACCTTC. Translation: CASSLMAGPRNGYTF. J is TRBJ1-2 and V is TRBV19; D is perhaps TRBD1 (5 bases). The CDR3 totals 15 residues. V lost 5 bases, J lost 6 bases, and 19 bases lay in between. The germline V gene has CDR1 LNHDA and CDR2 SQIVND (reference sequence).

The rearrangement joins TRBV25-1 to TRBJ1-2; TRBD1 agrees at 9 bases. The germline V gene encodes CDR1 MGHDK and CDR2 SYGVNS. CDR3 length: 17 amino acids. Trimming at V came to 3 bases and at J to 4 bases, leaving 12 bases not matched to a gene. The CDR3 region is CASSENHRDREVYGYTF. CDR3 coding DNA: TGTGCCAGCAGTGAGAACCACCGGGACAGGGAGGTCTATGGCTACACCTTC.

The gene calls are TRBV7-6 and TRBJ2-7; the match to TRBD2 covers 9 bases. CDR3 length: 14 amino acids. V lost 2 bases and J lost 3; bases outside the gene matches: 2. Germline CDR1 is SGHVS and CDR2 is FNYEAQ. DNA for the CDR3: TGTGCCAGCAGCTTATTAGCGGGGGACTACGAGCAGTACTTC. As protein: CASSLLAGDYEQYF.

The chain combines TRBV6-4 with TRBJ2-4; TRBD2 matches at 8 bases. From germline, CDR1 is MRHNA and CDR2 SNTAGT. This CDR3 is 18 amino acids long. V shed 6 bases and J 1 base; nucleotides not matched to a gene: 14. The chain's CDR3 is CASRPHAPGLVAKNIQYF. In DNA form, the CDR3 reads TGTGCCAGCAGGCCTCACGCCCCGGGACTAGTGGCCAAAAACATTCAGTACTTC.

The chain has TRBV18 and TRBJ1-6; 10 bases align to TRBD1. The V segment lost 3 bases and the J segment 7 bases; nucleotides outside the gene matches: 3. CDR1 KGHSH and CDR2 LQKENI come from the germline V gene. CDR3 length: 15 amino acids. CDR3 nucleotides: TGTGCCAGCTCACCTGACAGGGGGCCGAATTCACCCCTCCACTTT. It specifies CASSPDRGPNSPLHF.

This clone came up once. The chain is built from TRBV20-1 and TRBJ1-3, with D hard to call. The V end was cut by 5 bases, the J end by 7 bases, with 9 bases between. Per the germline V gene, CDR1 is DFQATT and CDR2 is SNEGSKA (reference sequence). The CDR3 totals 11 residues. CDR3 amino acids: CSAPAGNTIYF. The CDR3 region has the DNA TGCAGTGCTCCAGCGGGGAACACCATATATTTT.

The sample holds one count of this clone. V gene TRBV3-1 (or the pseudogene TRBV3-2) combines with J gene TRBJ1-6, with 7 positions matching TRBD1. This CDR3 comprises 17 residues. Germline V CDR1 and CDR2: LGHDT, YNNKEL (reference sequence). The J segment lost 7 bases and the V segment lost 1 base, leaving 10 bases of the junction unmatched. DNA for the CDR3: TGTGCCAGCAGCCAAGTATCACTAGGGGGCATGAATTCACCCCTCCACTTT. Its protein is CASSQVSLGGMNSPLHF.

This sequence joins TRBV10-3 and TRBJ2-1; TRBD2 matches at 12 bases. This CDR3 is 16 amino acids long. Germline CDR1 reads ENHRY; CDR2 reads SYGVKD. Trimming took 5 bases from V and 4 from J; bases not matched to a gene: 6. The CDR3 spells CAISSTSGGRYNEQFF. The DNA of the CDR3 is TGTGCCATCAGTTCCACTAGCGGGGGGCGTTACAATGAGCAGTTCTTC.

This chain joins TRBV5-1 and TRBJ1-6, with unresolved D. The CDR3 has 19 residues. Trimming took off 3 bases at V and 0 bases at J, with 19 bases between the two ends. From germline, CDR1 is SGHRS and CDR2 YFSETQ. DNA of the CDR3: TGCGCCAGCAGCTCTGGTGCAGGAACCCTGAGCTCCTATAATTCACCCCTCCACTTT. As protein: CASSSGAGTLSSYNSPLHF.

This rearrangement joins TRBV30 to TRBJ2-7; D is perhaps TRBD1 (5 bases). There are 11 residues in the CDR3. Trimming shortened V by 3 bases and J by 6 bases, and 9 bases separated the two germline ends. Germline values: CDR1 GTSNPN, CDR2 SVGIG (reference sequence). The CDR3 loop is CAWRRGLEQYF. The CDR3 DNA reads as TGTGCCTGGAGAAGGGGCCTCGAGCAGTACTTC.

The chain uses TRBV18 and TRBJ1-1; 10 positions agree with TRBD1. The germline gives CDR1 KGHSH, CDR2 LQKENI. The CDR3 loop spans 19 amino acids. The V gene end was trimmed by 3 bases and the J gene end by 1 base; junction bases not matched to a gene: 14. Here the CDR3 DNA reads TGTGCCAGCTCACCGCCGGGACAGGGGTTAGGAAGGGGGAACACTGAAGCTTTCTTT. Protein: CASSPPGQGLGRGNTEAFF.

This chain joins TRBV4-1 and TRBJ2-1; 7 bases are shared with TRBD1. Losses at the gene ends were 1 base for V and 2 bases for J; bases not matched to a gene: 8. This CDR3 contains 17 residues. Germline loops: CDR1 MGHRA, CDR2 YSYEKL. CDR3 nucleotide sequence: TGCGCCAGCAGCCAAGTAATAGTGGGGACAGCCTACAATGAGCAGTTCTTC. Residues: CASSQVIVGTAYNEQFF.

V usage is TRBV4-1 and J usage is TRBJ2-7, with a weak D call TRBD1 (6 bases). The CDR3 runs 12 residues. Germline V lookup: CDR1 MGHRA, CDR2 YSYEKL. V was shortened by 5 bases and J by 1 base, with 6 bases between the two germline ends. This CDR3 reads CASSTGSYEQYF. The DNA for the CDR3 is TGCGCCAGCAGCACAGGGTCCTACGAGCAGTACTTC.

V usage is TRBV11-1 and J usage is TRBJ1-2, with 7 bases aligning to TRBD1. The ends lost 5 bases at V and 4 bases at J; junction bases unmatched: 13. The CDR3 length is 16 residues. Germline-derived CDR1 and CDR2 are SGHAT and FQDESV (reference sequence). The CDR3 bases are TGTGCCAGCAGCACAGAAGGGACAGCCCGTGGCTATGGCTACACCTTC. The encoded protein is CASSTEGTARGYGYTF.

This clone was seen a few times. The gene calls are TRBV7-2 and TRBJ2-3; TRBD1 matches at 8 bases. The germline gives CDR1 SGHTA, CDR2 FQGNSA. Trimming removed 2 bases from V and 6 bases from J; junction bases left unmatched: 19. This CDR3 is 19 amino acids long. The CDR3 region has the DNA TGTGCCAGCAGCTTACTAGGGTCAGGGGGCAATAGTTTTATGGATACGCAGTATTTT. Amino acid sequence: CASSLLGSGGNSFMDTQYF.

This clone was recorded only once. CDR3 DNA: TGTGCCAGCAGCGGTATCGACAGGGGAAGAAACACCATATATTTT. This translates into CASSGIDRGRNTIYF. V usage is TRBV27 and J usage is TRBJ1-3; 8 positions match TRBD1. V lost 6 bases to trimming and J lost 5 bases; unmatched junction nucleotides: 9. Germline lookup yields CDR1 MNHEY and CDR2 SMNVEV (reference sequence). This CDR3 is built from 15 residues.

This clone was seen a few times. V gene TRBV2 combines with J gene TRBJ1-1; possible D gene TRBD1, 6 bases. CDR1 and CDR2 from the germline V gene are SNHLY and FYNNEI. The CDR3 contains 14 residues. V shed 3 bases and J shed 0 bases, with 8 bases lying between them. In nucleotides, the CDR3 is TGTGCCAGCAGTGAGACAGGCATGAACACTGAAGCTTTCTTT. Residues: CASSETGMNTEAFF.